This paragraph reports one T cell receptor beta chain. Its antigen is currently unknown. V dropped 3 bases and J dropped 4 bases, with 12 bases sitting between them. The germline V gene has CDR1 KGHDR and CDR2 SFDVKD. CDR3 length equals 14 residues. The sample comes from a study of T cell responses to AZD1222 COVID-19 vaccine. Study at large: Timing groups of about 4 and about 12 weeks for second doses were pooled. Notes on the study in general: Of the AZD1222 recipients, only five to seven were seropositive at baseline. Donors were mostly white British, more females; clonal diversity possibly underestimated. Epitopes outside B.1.351 and B.1.1.7 mutated regions reportedly drew nearly half of spike TCRs.

Data came from immunoSEQ multiplex PCR; TCRdb stores just in-frame clones and leaves some out. The sample includes around 180,000 clones, around 88% of them seen just once. The receptor's source is an adult in good health. The genes are TRBV24-1 and TRBJ2-7; unclear D gene. The sequences come from peripheral blood, collected on day 0 of AZD1222 vaccination. The CDR3 loop reads CATSDTTQGYEQYF. The CDR3 DNA sequence: TGTGCCACCAGTGATACCACCCAAGGTTACGAGCAGTACTTC.